This T cell receptor (beta chain) was captured by sequencing in a study of CD4 T cells in relation to SARS-CoV-2 and coronaviruses. Unexposed donor CD4+ T cells date from about 2011-2018, before the COVID-19 pandemic. Isolation of CD4+ T cells took place after about 9 days in culture. As to this clone: Its antigen remains unidentified.

Clones were sequenced by immunoSEQ multiplex PCR, and TCRdb holds only the in-frame ones, with some missing. The table shows some 16,000 clones, with around four fifths occurring only once. Sequenced input: CD4+ T cells from PBMCs, cultured in vitro. This receptor was taken from a human donor in good health.

For the CDR3, the DNA is TGTGCCAGCAGCCCTGACAGGGGTTCCTACAATGAGCAGTTCTTC. Its protein product is CASSPDRGSYNEQFF. The chain joins TRBV7-3 to TRBJ2-1, with 8 bases aligning to TRBD1. CDR3 length: 15 amino acids. V was pared by 5 bases and J by 1 base, with 4 bases of the junction left unmatched. Germline V lookup: CDR1 SGHTA, CDR2 FQGTGA.